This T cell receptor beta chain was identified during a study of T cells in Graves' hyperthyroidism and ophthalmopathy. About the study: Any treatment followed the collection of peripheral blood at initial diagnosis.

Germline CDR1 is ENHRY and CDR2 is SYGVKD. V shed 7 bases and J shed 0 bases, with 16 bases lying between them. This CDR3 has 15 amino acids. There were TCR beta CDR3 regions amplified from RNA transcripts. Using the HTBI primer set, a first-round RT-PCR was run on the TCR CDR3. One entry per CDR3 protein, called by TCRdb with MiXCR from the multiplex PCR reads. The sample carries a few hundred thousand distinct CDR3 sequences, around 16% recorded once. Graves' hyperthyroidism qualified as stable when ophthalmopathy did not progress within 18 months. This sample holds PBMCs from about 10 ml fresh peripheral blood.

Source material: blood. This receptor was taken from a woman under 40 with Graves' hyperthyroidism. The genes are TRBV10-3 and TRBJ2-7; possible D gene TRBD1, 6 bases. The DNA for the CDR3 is TGTGCCATCATGAGGTCAGGGGACAACTCCTACGAGCAGTACTTC. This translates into CAIMRSGDNSYEQYF.